A selection of T cell receptor beta chains follows, all from one sample in a study of response to subunit inactivated influenza vaccine. TCRdb re-called the RT-PCR reads with MiXCR, one entry per CDR3 protein. The sample comprises around 470,000 distinct CDR3 sequences, roughly 7.9% of which are singletons, and around 13% rests with the top ten. Here the sequenced sample was PBMCs from blood, taken less than 30 months after vaccination. Receptors were obtained from a man aged 50 to 69 who received an inactivated influenza vaccine. CDR3s include the opening cysteine and the closing phenylalanine or tryptophan. D genes are given only for firm matches. A row's size may be missing; if present it is once, few, many or a size class.

v_gene,abundance,d_gene,j_gene,CDR3aa,CDR3nt
TRBV12-3/TRBV12-4,-,-,TRBJ2-2,CASSLRPPGELFF,TGTGCCAGCAGTTTGCGACCCCCGGGGGAGCTGTTTTTT
TRBV5-1,-,-,TRBJ2-3,CASSLAFKLGFSTDTQYF,TGCGCCAGCAGCTTGGCATTTAAATTGGGCTTTAGCACAGATACGCAGTATTTT
TRBV6-5,few,TRBD1,TRBJ1-1,CASSYSGQGGTEAFF,TGTGCCAGCAGTTACTCGGGACAGGGAGGGACTGAAGCTTTCTTT
TRBV5-1,few,-,TRBJ2-7,CASSLGTSWTGSEQYF,TGCGCCAGCAGCTTGGGCACCTCCTGGACGGGGAGCGAGCAGTACTTC
TRBV20-1,few,-,TRBJ2-5,CSSGLGETQYF,TGCAGCTCGGGACTGGGAGAGACCCAGTACTTC
TRBV7-2,-,-,TRBJ2-7,CASSLVGSGRVSYEQYF,TGTGCCAGCAGCTTAGTAGGCTCAGGCAGAGTCTCCTACGAGCAGTACTTC
TRBV27,many,TRBD1,TRBJ1-6,CASSLGQGASSYNSPLHF,TGTGCCAGCAGTTTGGGACAGGGGGCCAGCTCCTATAATTCACCCCTCCACTTT
TRBV20-1,-,TRBD2,TRBJ2-7,CSARDILAGALSSYEQYF,TGCAGTGCTAGAGATATACTAGCGGGAGCCCTAAGCTCCTACGAGCAGTACTTC
TRBV5-1,-,-,TRBJ1-1,CASSLARRSAEAFF,TGCGCCAGCAGCTTGGCCAGGCGAAGCGCTGAAGCTTTCTTT
TRBV20-1,many,TRBD1,TRBJ1-5,CSASGGVNQPQHF,TGCAGTGCCTCAGGGGGTGTGAATCAGCCCCAGCATTTT
TRBV7-9,many,TRBD2,TRBJ2-7,CASSLGTSGRYEQYF,TGTGCCAGCAGCTTAGGGACTAGCGGGAGGTACGAGCAGTACTTC
TRBV3-1,many,TRBD1,TRBJ2-5,CASSQVRGQGGQETQYF,TGTGCCAGCAGCCAAGTCAGAGGACAGGGGGGCCAAGAGACCCAGTACTTC
TRBV11-2,many,-,TRBJ2-5,CASSFRAQETQYF,TGTGCCAGCAGTTTCAGGGCCCAAGAGACCCAGTACTTC
TRBV29-1,few,-,TRBJ2-4,CSVVGQGNIQYF,TGCAGCGTTGTTGGGCAGGGAAACATTCAGTACTTC
TRBV7-9,-,-,TRBJ2-7,CASSLGGPLSHGQYF,TGTGCCAGCAGCTTAGGGGGGCCCCTAAGCCACGGGCAGTACTTC
TRBV5-1,many,-,TRBJ2-3,CASSLTISDTQYF,TGCGCCAGCAGCTTGACTATTTCTGATACGCAGTATTTT
TRBV12-3/TRBV12-4,few,-,TRBJ1-2,CASSSAGASGYTF,TGTGCCAGCAGTTCTGCAGGGGCTAGTGGCTACACCTTC
TRBV28,-,-,TRBJ1-1,CASSLIEVTEAFF,TGTGCCAGCAGTTTAATCGAGGTCACTGAAGCTTTCTTT
TRBV21-1,-,-,TRBJ2-3,CASRSFETSGGTSTDTQYF,TGTGCCAGCAGATCGTTTGAGACTAGCGGGGGTACTAGCACAGATACGCAGTATTTT
TRBV11-2,many,-,TRBJ2-5,CASSVGKETQYF,TGTGCCAGCAGCGTAGGGAAAGAGACCCAGTACTTC
TRBV6-5,few,TRBD1,TRBJ1-1,CASSYLQGITEAFF,TGTGCCAGCAGTTATTTACAGGGGATCACTGAAGCTTTCTTT
TRBV20-1,many,-,TRBJ1-1,CSARKQGLNTEAFF,TGCAGTGCTAGAAAGCAGGGGCTGAACACTGAAGCTTTCTTT
TRBV15,many,TRBD1,TRBJ1-1,CATSSNRGLNTEAFF,TGTGCCACCAGCAGCAATAGGGGGCTTAACACTGAAGCTTTCTTT
TRBV28,medium-sized,-,TRBJ2-5,CASSIQETQYF,TGTGCCAGCAGCATACAAGAGACCCAGTACTTC
TRBV4-1,-,TRBD2,TRBJ2-3,CASSPLGLAGATEDTQYF,TGCGCCAGCAGCCCCCTAGGACTAGCGGGCGCAACGGAAGATACGCAGTATTTT
TRBV20-1,many,-,TRBJ1-1,CSATPLGGGTEAFF,TGCAGTGCTACTCCCTTGGGGGGGGGCACTGAAGCTTTCTTT
TRBV7-2,medium-sized,-,TRBJ2-5,CASSLNPFQETQYF,TGTGCCAGCAGCTTGAACCCGTTCCAAGAGACCCAGTACTTC
TRBV27,-,-,TRBJ2-5,CASSLFPGARQETQYF,TGTGCCAGCAGTTTATTTCCGGGGGCAAGACAAGAGACCCAGTACTTC
TRBV4-1,-,TRBD1,TRBJ2-4,CASSQDKGTGEGVAKNIQYF,TGCGCCAGCAGCCAAGATAAGGGGACAGGGGAGGGGGTAGCCAAAAACATTCAGTACTTC
TRBV6-5,many,-,TRBJ2-7,CASSTAGHSSYEQYF,TGTGCCAGCAGTACTGCGGGACACAGCTCCTACGAGCAGTACTTC
TRBV7-9,-,TRBD2,TRBJ2-1,CASSHGLAGDNEQFF,TGTGCCAGCAGCCACGGACTAGCGGGAGACAATGAGCAGTTCTTC
TRBV2,few,TRBD2,TRBJ2-1,CASKRWTSGSDEQFF,TGTGCCAGCAAACGTTGGACTAGCGGGAGCGATGAGCAGTTCTTC
TRBV12-3/TRBV12-4,-,TRBD2,TRBJ2-2,CASTKPPAGGPTGELFF,TGTGCCAGCACCAAACCTCCAGCGGGGGGGCCCACCGGGGAGCTGTTTTTT
TRBV6-2/TRBV6-3,many,-,TRBJ2-3,CASRVARTDTQYF,TGTGCCAGCAGGGTCGCTCGCACAGATACGCAGTATTTT
TRBV15,few,-,TRBJ2-1,CATSRRLGVLSNEQFF,TGTGCCACCAGCAGGAGACTAGGGGTATTATCCAATGAGCAGTTCTTC
TRBV5-1,-,-,TRBJ2-2,CASSTNPGKSTGELFF,TGCGCCAGCAGCACTAATCCAGGGAAGTCCACCGGGGAGCTGTTTTTT
TRBV6-2/TRBV6-3,few,-,TRBJ2-1,CASSLGGFVDEQFF,TGTGCCAGCAGCCTTGGGGGGTTTGTCGATGAGCAGTTCTTC
TRBV28,-,-,TRBJ2-2,CASSLSWNGRNTGELFF,TGTGCCAGCAGTTTATCGTGGAACGGAAGGAACACCGGGGAGCTGTTTTTT
TRBV3-1,-,-,TRBJ1-1,CASSQGQSNTEAFF,TGTGCCAGCAGCCAAGGACAGAGTAACACTGAAGCTTTCTTT
TRBV7-2,-,-,TRBJ2-7,CASSLAPTQSSYEQYF,TGTGCCAGCAGCTTAGCCCCGACTCAGAGCTCCTACGAGCAGTACTTC
TRBV25-1,-,TRBD1,TRBJ2-7,CASSPTGWAVEQYF,TGTGCCAGCAGTCCGACAGGGTGGGCTGTCGAGCAGTACTTC
TRBV5-1,-,-,TRBJ2-3,CASSLDPGADTQYF,TGCGCCAGCAGCTTGGATCCGGGGGCAGATACGCAGTATTTT
TRBV5-5,many,-,TRBJ1-5,CASTYGGVSGQPQHF,TGTGCCAGCACCTATGGAGGGGTGTCAGGGCAGCCCCAGCATTTT
TRBV12-3/TRBV12-4,many,TRBD2,TRBJ2-7,CASTSTSGRPYEQYF,TGTGCCAGCACCTCGACTAGCGGGAGGCCATACGAGCAGTACTTC
TRBV5-1,-,TRBD1,TRBJ2-3,CASRDSSSTDTQYF,TGCGCCAGCCGGGACAGCTCTAGCACAGATACGCAGTATTTT
TRBV5-1,few,TRBD1,TRBJ2-1,CASSLPTGTGNDEQFF,TGCGCCAGCAGCTTGCCTACCGGGACAGGGAACGATGAGCAGTTCTTC
TRBV6-2/TRBV6-3,few,-,TRBJ1-1,CASRRPNTEAFF,TGTGCCAGTAGGAGACCCAACACTGAAGCTTTCTTT
TRBV12-3/TRBV12-4,-,-,TRBJ2-3,CASSLKGRLGGESTDTQYF,TGTGCCAGCAGTTTAAAGGGTCGGTTGGGGGGCGAGAGCACAGATACGCAGTATTTT
TRBV5-1,many,-,TRBJ2-1,CASSLGRDSRTDEQFF,TGCGCCAGCAGCTTGGGCCGGGATAGCCGAACGGATGAGCAGTTCTTC
TRBV5-4,-,-,TRBJ2-7,CASSILPRTEGREQYF,TGTGCCAGCAGCATACTTCCAAGGACAGAGGGTCGCGAGCAGTACTTC
TRBV6-5,-,-,TRBJ1-6,CASSYTPRGGSPLHF,TGTGCCAGCAGTTACACCCCTCGGGGTGGATCACCCCTCCACTTT
TRBV20-1,-,TRBD2,TRBJ2-7,CSARDPSGRAGNEQYF,TGCAGTGCTAGAGATCCCAGCGGGAGGGCCGGAAACGAGCAGTACTTC
TRBV20-1,-,TRBD2,TRBJ2-1,CSARAGAGGSYNEQFF,TGCAGTGCTAGAGCAGGGGCGGGAGGATCCTACAATGAGCAGTTCTTC
TRBV6-6,few,-,TRBJ2-2,CASSQRTGELFF,TGTGCCAGCAGCCAACGTACCGGGGAGCTGTTTTTT
TRBV10-1,few,TRBD1,TRBJ2-3,CASGTALGDTQYF,TGCGCCAGCGGGACAGCCCTCGGAGATACGCAGTATTTT
TRBV15,many,-,TRBJ1-5,CATSRDLTSGNQPQHF,TGTGCCACCAGCAGAGACCTGACTTCTGGCAATCAGCCCCAGCATTTT